Sequencing of this T cell receptor beta chain was carried out in a study of molecular identifiers for immune sequencing clone quantification. There are many counts of this clonotype. Trimming pared 2 bases from V and 3 bases from J, leaving 14 bases between. Germline lookup yields CDR1 MNHNS and CDR2 SASEGT. The length of the CDR3 is 16 residues. Source material for naive CD8 libraries was roughly 20,000 to 1,100,000 sorted cells, with 10%, 30% or 50% RNA. Previously described methods and listed TCR primers were employed for the bulk TCR libraries. MiXCR, applied by TCRdb to the PCR reads, yields one record per CDR3 protein. This sample has approximately 550,000 distinct CDR3 sequences; about a fifth occur once, and the top ten carry 0.84%.

The clonotype comes from a human donor in good health. Some libraries in this study had Jurkat cell RNA spiked in. Sequenced material: naive CD8+ T cells from blood, with Jurkat cell RNA spiked in. Subset: FACS-sorted CD8+CD4-CCR7+CD45RA+ naive T cells. V and J are TRBV6-1 and TRBJ1-5; D uncertain. CDR3 coding DNA: TGTGCCAGCAGTGAATTTGTTCCCTTCGACAATCAGCCCCAGCATTTT. It translates to CASSEFVPFDNQPQHF.